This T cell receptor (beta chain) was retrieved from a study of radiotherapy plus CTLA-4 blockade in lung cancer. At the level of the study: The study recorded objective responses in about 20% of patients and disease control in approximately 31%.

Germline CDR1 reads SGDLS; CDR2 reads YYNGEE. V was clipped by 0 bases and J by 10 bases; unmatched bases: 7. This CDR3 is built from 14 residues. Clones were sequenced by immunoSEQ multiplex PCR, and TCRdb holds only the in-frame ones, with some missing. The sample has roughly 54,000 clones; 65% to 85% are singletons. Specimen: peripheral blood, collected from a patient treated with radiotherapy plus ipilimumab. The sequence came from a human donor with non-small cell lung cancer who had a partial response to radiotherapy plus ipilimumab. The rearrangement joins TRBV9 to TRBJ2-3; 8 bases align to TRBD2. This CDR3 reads CASSVATGGTSQYF. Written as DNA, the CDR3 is TGTGCCAGCAGCGTAGCTACGGGGGGGACATCGCAGTATTTT. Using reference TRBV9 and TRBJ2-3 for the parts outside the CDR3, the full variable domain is DSGVTQTPKHLITATGQRVTLRCSPRSGDLSVYWYQQSLDQGLQFLIQYYNGEERAKGNILERFSAQQFPDLHSELNLSSLELGDSALYFCASSVATGGTSQYFGPGTRLTVL.